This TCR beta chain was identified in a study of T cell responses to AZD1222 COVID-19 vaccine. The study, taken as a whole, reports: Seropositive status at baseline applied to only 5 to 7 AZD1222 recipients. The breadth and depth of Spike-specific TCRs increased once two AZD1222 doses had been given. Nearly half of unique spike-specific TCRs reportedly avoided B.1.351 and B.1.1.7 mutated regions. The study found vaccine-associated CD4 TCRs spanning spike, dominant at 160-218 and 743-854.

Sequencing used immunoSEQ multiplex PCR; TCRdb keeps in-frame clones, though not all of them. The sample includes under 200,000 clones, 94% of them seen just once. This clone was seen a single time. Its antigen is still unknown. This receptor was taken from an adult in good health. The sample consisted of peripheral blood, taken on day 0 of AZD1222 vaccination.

CDR3 in amino acids: CARSPGENTEAFF. CDR3 in DNA: TGTGCCAGGAGTCCCGGAGAGAACACTGAAGCTTTCTTT. The genes are TRBV6-5 and TRBJ1-1, with D uncertain. Trimming left V 9 bases short and J 1 base short, with 12 bases between. CDR1 and CDR2 (germline): MNHEY, SVGAGI. This CDR3 region has 13 residues.